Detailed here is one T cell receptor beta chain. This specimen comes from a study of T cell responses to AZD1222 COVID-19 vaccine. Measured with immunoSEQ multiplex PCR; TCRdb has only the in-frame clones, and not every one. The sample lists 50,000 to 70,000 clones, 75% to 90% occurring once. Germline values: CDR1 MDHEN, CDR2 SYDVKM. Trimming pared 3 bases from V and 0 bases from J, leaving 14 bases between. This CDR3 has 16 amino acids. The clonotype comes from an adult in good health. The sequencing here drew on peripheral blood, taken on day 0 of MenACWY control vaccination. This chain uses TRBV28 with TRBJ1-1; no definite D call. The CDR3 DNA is TGTGCCAGCAGTTTTAGCGGACGCAGCATGAACACTGAAGCTTTCTTT. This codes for CASSFSGRSMNTEAFF.